This record looks at one T cell receptor (beta chain) sequence and its context. Under the authors' procedure: Amplified reference gene primers provided the basis for estimating nucleated cell counts. Profiled with immunoSEQ multiplex PCR; TCRdb holds only in-frame clones, not every one. The V and J calls and clone size were taken over from that table, and D and trimming were inferred from the DNA. Among approximately 56,000 clones listed, roughly 89% were seen once. Germline assignment: CDR1 MDHEN and CDR2 SYDVKM. V lost 7 bases, J lost 7 bases, and 12 bases stayed unmatched. The CDR3 totals 16 residues. These data originate in a study of blood T cell repertoires in COVID-19. About the research overall: Samples came from the United States, Italy and Spain, spanning acute and convalescent COVID-19.

The sequencing sample was made of peripheral blood. This chain joins TRBV28 and TRBJ2-2, with 10 bases matching TRBD2. The TCR originated in a woman aged 60-70 years with COVID-19, enrolled during active disease. The CDR3 here is CASKGLAGVEGGELFF. The CDR3 DNA sequence: TGTGCCAGCAAGGGTCTAGCGGGAGTTGAGGGCGGGGAGCTGTTTTTT.